This T cell receptor beta chain was recovered during a study of human T cells and chemical hapten exposure. TCRdb re-called the RACE reads through MiXCR, storing one row per CDR3 protein. The profile shows 40,000 or so distinct CDR3 sequences, roughly 10% of them singletons. The time point denotes: pre-sensitization, week 0. Described treatment: therapeutic diphenylcyclopropenone sensitization with weekly scalp DPC. Donors, patients with alopecia ranging from 18 to 70 years old and judged suitable for DPC, provided samples. This clonotype was recorded at least ten times. V was shortened by 8 bases and J by 11 bases, with 16 bases between the two germline ends. Germline V lookup: CDR1 SEHNR, CDR2 FQNEAQ (reference sequence). The CDR3 is made up of 13 amino acids.

The chain couples TRBV7-9 to TRBJ1-6; D possibly corresponds to TRBD1 (5 bases). This TCR came from a man aged 25 to 45 with alopecia areata. Some clones in this sample may be carry-over from other donors' samples. The specimen was whole blood, collected in connection with sensitization to the hapten diphenylcyclopropenone (DPC). CDR3 amino acids: CASGTGVKTPLHF. The CDR3 DNA reads TGTGCCAGCGGAACAGGCGTGAAGACACCCCTCCACTTT.